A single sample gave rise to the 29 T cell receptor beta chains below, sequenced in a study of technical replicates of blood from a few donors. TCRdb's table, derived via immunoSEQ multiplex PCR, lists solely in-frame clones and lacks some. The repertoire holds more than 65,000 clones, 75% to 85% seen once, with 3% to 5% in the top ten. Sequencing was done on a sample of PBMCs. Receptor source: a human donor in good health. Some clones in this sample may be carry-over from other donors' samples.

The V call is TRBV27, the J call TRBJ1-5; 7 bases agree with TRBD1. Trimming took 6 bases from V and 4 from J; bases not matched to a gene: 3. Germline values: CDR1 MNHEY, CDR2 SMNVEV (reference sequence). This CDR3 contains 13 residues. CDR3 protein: CASRRGQNQPQHF. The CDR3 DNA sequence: TGTGCCAGCAGACGGGGACAGAATCAGCCCCAGCATTTT.

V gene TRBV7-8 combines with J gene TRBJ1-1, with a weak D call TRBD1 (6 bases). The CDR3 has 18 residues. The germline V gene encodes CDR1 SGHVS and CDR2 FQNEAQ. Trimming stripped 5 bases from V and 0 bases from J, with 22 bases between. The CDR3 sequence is CASSGNSGATLVNTEAFF. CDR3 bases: TGTGCCAGCAGCGGGAACTCAGGGGCCACTTTGGTGAACACTGAAGCTTTCTTT.

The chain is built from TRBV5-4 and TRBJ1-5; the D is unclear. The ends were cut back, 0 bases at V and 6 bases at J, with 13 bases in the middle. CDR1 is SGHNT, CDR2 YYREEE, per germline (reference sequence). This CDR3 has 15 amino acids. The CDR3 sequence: CASSLDNSPVQPQHF. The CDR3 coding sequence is TGTGCCAGCAGCTTGGATAATAGCCCGGTTCAGCCCCAGCATTTT.

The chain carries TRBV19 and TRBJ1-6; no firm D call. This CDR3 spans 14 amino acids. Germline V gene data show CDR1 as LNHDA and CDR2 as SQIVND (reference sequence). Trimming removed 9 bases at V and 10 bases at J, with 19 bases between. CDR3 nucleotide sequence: TGTGCCAGCCGAGACACCTCCGAAAGATCACCCCTCCACTTT. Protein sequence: CASRDTSERSPLHF.

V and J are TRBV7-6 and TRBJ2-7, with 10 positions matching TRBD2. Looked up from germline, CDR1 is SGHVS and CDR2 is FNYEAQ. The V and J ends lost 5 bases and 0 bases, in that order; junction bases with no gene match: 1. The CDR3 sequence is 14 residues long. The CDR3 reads CASSGTSASYEQYF. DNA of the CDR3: TGTGCCAGCAGCGGGACTAGCGCCTCCTACGAGCAGTACTTC. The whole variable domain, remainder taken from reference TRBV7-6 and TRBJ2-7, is GAGVSQSPRYKVTKRGQDVALRCDPISGHVSLYWYRQALGQGPEFLTYFNYEAQQDKSGLPNDRFSAERPEGSISTLTIQRTEQRDSAMYRCASSGTSASYEQYFGPGTRLTVT.

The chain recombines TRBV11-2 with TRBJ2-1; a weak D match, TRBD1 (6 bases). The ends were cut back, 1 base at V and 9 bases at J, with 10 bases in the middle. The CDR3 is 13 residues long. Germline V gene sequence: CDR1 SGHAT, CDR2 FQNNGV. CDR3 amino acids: CASSLVLGGEQFF. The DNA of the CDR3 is TGTGCCAGCAGCTTAGTCCTAGGGGGTGAGCAGTTCTTC.

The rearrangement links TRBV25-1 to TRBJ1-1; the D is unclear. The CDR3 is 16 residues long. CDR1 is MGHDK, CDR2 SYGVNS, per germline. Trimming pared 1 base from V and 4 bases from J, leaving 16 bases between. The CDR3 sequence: CASSEWGVRGGTEAFF. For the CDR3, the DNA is TGTGCCAGCAGTGAATGGGGAGTGCGGGGAGGCACTGAAGCTTTCTTT.

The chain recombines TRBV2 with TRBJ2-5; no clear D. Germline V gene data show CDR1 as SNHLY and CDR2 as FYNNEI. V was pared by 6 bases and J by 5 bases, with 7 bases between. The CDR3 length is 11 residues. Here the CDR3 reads CASRAGETQYF. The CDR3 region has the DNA TGTGCCAGCAGGGCCGGGGAGACCCAGTACTTC.

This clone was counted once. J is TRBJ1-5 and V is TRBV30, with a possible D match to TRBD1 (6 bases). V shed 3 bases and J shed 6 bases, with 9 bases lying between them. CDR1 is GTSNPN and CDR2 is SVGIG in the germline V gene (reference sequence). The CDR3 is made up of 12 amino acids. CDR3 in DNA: TGTGCCTGGAGACAGGGCGGTCAGCCCCAGCATTTT. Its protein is CAWRQGGQPQHF.

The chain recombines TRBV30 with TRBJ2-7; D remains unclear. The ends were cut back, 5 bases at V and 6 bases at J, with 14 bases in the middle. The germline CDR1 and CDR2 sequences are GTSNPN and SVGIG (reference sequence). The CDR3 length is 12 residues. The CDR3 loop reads CAWAPRGLEQYF. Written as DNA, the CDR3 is TGTGCCTGGGCCCCCCGCGGTCTCGAGCAGTACTTC.

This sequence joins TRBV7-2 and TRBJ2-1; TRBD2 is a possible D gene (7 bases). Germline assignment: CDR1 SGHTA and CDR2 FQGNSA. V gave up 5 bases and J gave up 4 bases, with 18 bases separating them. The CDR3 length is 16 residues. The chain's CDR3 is CASSLRGAVGYNEQFF. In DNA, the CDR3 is TGTGCCAGCAGCCTACGGGGGGCCGTTGGATACAATGAGCAGTTCTTC.

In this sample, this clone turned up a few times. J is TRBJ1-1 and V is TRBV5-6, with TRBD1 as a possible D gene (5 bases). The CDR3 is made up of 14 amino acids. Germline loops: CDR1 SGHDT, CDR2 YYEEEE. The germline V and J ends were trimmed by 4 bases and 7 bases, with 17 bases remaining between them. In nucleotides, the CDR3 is TGTGCCAGCAGCGCATTTGTGGGCAGGGTTGAAGCTTTCTTT. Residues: CASSAFVGRVEAFF.

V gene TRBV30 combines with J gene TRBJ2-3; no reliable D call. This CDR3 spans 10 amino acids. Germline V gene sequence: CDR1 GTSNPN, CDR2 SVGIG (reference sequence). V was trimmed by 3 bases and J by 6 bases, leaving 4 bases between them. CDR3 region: CAWRRDTQYF. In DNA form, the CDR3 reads TGTGCCTGGAGGAGGGATACGCAGTATTTT.

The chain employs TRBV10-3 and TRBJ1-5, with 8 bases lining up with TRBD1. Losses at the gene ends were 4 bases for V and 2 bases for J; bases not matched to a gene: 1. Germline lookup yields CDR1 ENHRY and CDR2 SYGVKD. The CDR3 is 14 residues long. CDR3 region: CAISGGQGNQPQHF. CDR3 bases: TGTGCCATCAGTGGGGGACAGGGCAATCAGCCCCAGCATTTT.

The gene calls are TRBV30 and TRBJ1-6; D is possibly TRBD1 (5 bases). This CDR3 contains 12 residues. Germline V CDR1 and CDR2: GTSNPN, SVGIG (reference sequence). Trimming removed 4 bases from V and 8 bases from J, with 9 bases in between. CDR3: CAWKDTHSPLHF. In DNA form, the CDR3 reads TGTGCCTGGAAGGACACCCATTCACCCCTCCACTTT.

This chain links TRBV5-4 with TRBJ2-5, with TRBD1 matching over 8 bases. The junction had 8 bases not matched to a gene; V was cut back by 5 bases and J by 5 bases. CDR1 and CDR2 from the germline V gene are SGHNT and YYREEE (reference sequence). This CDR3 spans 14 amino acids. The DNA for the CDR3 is TGTGCCAGCAGTCCGCAGGGGGCCTGGGAGACCCAGTACTTC. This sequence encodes CASSPQGAWETQYF.

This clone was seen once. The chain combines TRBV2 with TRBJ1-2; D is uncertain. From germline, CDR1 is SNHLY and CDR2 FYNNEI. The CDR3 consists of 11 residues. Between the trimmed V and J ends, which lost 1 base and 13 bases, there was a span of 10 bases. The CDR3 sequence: CASSEGGFGTF. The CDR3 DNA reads TGTGCCAGCAGTGAAGGAGGGTTTGGCACCTTC. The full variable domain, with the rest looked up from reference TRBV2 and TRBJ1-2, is EPEVTQTPSHQVTQMGQEVILRCVPISNHLYFYWYRQILGQKVEFLVSFYNNEISEKSEIFDDQFSVERPDGSNFTLKIRSTKLEDSAMYFCASSEGGFGTFGSGTRLTVV.

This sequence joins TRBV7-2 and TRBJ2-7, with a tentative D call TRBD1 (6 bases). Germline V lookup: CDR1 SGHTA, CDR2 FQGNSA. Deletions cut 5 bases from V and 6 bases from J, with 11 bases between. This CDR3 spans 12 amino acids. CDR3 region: CASSPGTSEQYF. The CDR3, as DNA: TGTGCCAGCAGCCCGGGGACAAGCGAGCAGTACTTC.

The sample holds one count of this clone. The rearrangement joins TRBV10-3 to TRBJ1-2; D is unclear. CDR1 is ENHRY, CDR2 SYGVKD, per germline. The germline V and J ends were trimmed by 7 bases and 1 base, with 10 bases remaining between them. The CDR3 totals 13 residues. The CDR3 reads CAIKEIVNYGYTF. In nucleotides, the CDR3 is TGTGCCATCAAAGAAATAGTTAACTATGGCTACACCTTC.

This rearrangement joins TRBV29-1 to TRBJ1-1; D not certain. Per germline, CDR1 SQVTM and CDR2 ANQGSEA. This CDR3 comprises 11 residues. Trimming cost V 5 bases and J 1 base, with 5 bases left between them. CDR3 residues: CSVSGNTEAFF. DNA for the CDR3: TGCAGCGTTAGCGGGAACACTGAAGCTTTCTTT.

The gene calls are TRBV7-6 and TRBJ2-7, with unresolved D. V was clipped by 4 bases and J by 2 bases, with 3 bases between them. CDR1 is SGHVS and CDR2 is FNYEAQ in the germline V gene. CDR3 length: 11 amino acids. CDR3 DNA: TGTGCCAGCAGCTCCACCTACGAGCAGTACTTC. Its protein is CASSSTYEQYF.

The CDR3: CASRKGGGVAEQFF. In DNA form, the CDR3 reads TGCGCCAGCAGAAAAGGAGGCGGAGTTGCTGAGCAGTTCTTC. This rearrangement joins TRBV5-1 to TRBJ2-1, with a tentative D call TRBD2 (5 bases). The CDR3 contains 14 residues. V was trimmed by 5 bases and J by 9 bases, leaving 18 bases between them. Germline CDR1 SGHRS, CDR2 YFSETQ.

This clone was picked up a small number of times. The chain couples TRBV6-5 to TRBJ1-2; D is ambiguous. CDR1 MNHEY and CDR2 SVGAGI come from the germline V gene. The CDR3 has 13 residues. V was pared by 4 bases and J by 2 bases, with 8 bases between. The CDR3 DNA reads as TGTGCCAGCAGTTCTTCACTGAACTATGGCTACACCTTC. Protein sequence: CASSSSLNYGYTF.

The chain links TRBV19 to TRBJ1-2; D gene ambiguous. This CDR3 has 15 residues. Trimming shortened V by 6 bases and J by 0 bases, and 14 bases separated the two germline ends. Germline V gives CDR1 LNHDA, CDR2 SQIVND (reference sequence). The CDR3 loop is CASRATGAANYGYTF. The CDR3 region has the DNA TGTGCCAGTAGGGCGACCGGAGCCGCTAACTATGGCTACACCTTC.

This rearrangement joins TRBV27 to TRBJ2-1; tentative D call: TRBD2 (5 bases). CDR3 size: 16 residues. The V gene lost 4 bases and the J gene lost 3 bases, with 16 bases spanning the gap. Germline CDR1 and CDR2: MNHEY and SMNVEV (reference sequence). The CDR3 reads CASSSRTSGDYNEQFF. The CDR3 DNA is TGTGCCAGCAGTTCGAGGACTTCGGGTGACTACAATGAGCAGTTCTTC.

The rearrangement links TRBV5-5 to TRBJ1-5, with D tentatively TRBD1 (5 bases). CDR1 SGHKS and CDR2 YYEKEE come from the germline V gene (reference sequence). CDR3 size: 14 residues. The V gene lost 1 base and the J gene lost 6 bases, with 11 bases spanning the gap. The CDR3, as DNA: TGTGCCAGCAGCTTGTGGGGCCTCGGTCAGCCCCAGCATTTT. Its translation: CASSLWGLGQPQHF.

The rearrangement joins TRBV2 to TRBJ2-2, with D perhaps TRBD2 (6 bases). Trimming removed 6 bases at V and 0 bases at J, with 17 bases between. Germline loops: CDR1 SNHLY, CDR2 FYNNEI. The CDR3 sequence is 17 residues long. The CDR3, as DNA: TGTGCCAGCAGCCCTCGGGGTTCGGGGGCGAACACCGGGGAGCTGTTTTTT. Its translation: CASSPRGSGANTGELFF.

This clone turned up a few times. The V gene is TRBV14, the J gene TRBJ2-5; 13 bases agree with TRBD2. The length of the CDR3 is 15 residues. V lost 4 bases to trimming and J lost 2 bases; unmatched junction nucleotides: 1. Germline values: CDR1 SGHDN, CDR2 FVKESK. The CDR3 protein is CASSRGLAGQETQYF. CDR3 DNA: TGTGCCAGCAGCCGGGGACTAGCGGGGCAAGAGACCCAGTACTTC. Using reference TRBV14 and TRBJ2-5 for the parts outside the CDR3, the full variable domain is EAGVTQFPSHSVIEKGQTVTLRCDPISGHDNLYWYRRVMGKEIKFLLHFVKESKQDESGMPNNRFLAERTGGTYSTLKVQPAELEDSGVYFCASSRGLAGQETQYFGPGTRLLVL.

In DNA, the CDR3 is TGTGCCAGCAGTTTATTAAATGTGATTACAGAGGAAGCTTTCTTT. Translation gives CASSLLNVITEEAFF. V usage is TRBV28 and J usage is TRBJ1-1; D is unresolved. The CDR3 loop spans 15 amino acids. V was cut by 1 base and J by 8 bases, with 17 bases left in between. The germline V gene has CDR1 MDHEN and CDR2 SYDVKM.